A single sample gave rise to the 26 T cell receptor beta chains below, sequenced in a study of OX40 agonist ivuxolimab in advanced cancers. The repertoire was sequenced with immunoSEQ multiplex PCR; TCRdb's copy has only in-frame clones and lacks some. The table shows approximately 59,000 clones, with 80% to 90% occurring only once. The specimen was CD4+ or CD8+ T cells sorted from blood, collected in a trial of the OX40 agonist ivuxolimab. The receptors stem from an adult with an advanced solid tumor such as melanoma, head and neck, liver or kidney cancer.

This clone was found once. The chain uses TRBV28 and TRBJ2-3, with D uncertain. Germline V gene data show CDR1 as MDHEN and CDR2 as SYDVKM. V was pared by 5 bases and J by 5 bases, with 14 bases between. The length of the CDR3 is 14 residues. The CDR3 region has the DNA TGTGCCAGCAGTACATTGGACGGATTAGATACGCAGTATTTT. Translation: CASSTLDGLDTQYF.

This clone was counted a single time. This rearrangement joins TRBV7-2 to TRBJ2-5; 8 bases match TRBD2. The CDR3 is 13 residues long. Germline trimming cut 4 bases from V and 3 bases from J; bases unmatched to any gene: 1. Germline CDR1 reads SGHTA; CDR2 reads FQGNSA. CDR3 sequence: CASSSGGEETQYF. The CDR3 nucleotides read TGTGCCAGCAGCTCGGGGGGGGAAGAGACCCAGTACTTC.

This clone was recorded only once. The CDR3 bases are TGTGCCAGCAGTGACTACAGGGGGACTAGCACAGATACGCAGTATTTT. Translation gives CASSDYRGTSTDTQYF. The chain carries TRBV6-6 and TRBJ2-3, with 8 bases fitting TRBD1. The CDR3 consists of 16 residues. Trimming took 5 bases from V and 0 from J; bases not matched to a gene: 7. The germline V gene has CDR1 MNHNY and CDR2 SVGAGI (reference sequence).

As regards this clone: Other DNA sequences from this sample encode an identical CDR3 as well. The DNA for the CDR3 is TGTGCCATCAGTGAAGGACAGGGACCAGATACGCAGTATTTT. It translates to CAISEGQGPDTQYF. The V gene is TRBV10-3, the J gene TRBJ2-3, with 8 bases aligning to TRBD1. The CDR3 is made up of 14 amino acids. The germline V gene has CDR1 ENHRY and CDR2 SYGVKD. After removal of 3 bases from V and 4 bases from J, the junction contained 3 bases not matched to a gene.

J is TRBJ1-2 and V is TRBV4-2; 8 bases map to TRBD1. Germline CDR1 LGHNA, CDR2 YNFKEQ. The CDR3 contains 12 residues. The junction had 2 bases not matched to a gene; V was cut back by 4 bases and J by 7 bases. CDR3 residues: CASSPDRAGYTF. In DNA, the CDR3 is TGTGCCAGCAGCCCGGACAGGGCTGGCTACACCTTC.

The gene calls are TRBV18 and TRBJ1-1; a possible D gene is TRBD1 (5 bases). V lost 6 bases, J lost 5 bases, and 19 bases lay in between. This CDR3 spans 15 amino acids. Germline V gene sequence: CDR1 KGHSH, CDR2 LQKENI. The DNA for the CDR3 is TGTGCCAGCTCCCCATACAAGATCGGGGGGACTGAAGCTTTCTTT. Its translation: CASSPYKIGGTEAFF.

CDR3 nucleotide sequence: TGCGCCAGCAGCGGACAGGGGGGAGGAAACACCATATATTTT. It specifies CASSGQGGGNTIYF. The chain carries TRBV5-1 and TRBJ1-3, with TRBD1 identical over 10 bases. Germline CDR1 SGHRS, CDR2 YFSETQ. J lost 4 bases, V lost 4 bases, and 2 bases had no gene match. CDR3 length: 14 residues.

The chain recombines TRBV4-3 with TRBJ1-4; possibly TRBD1 for D (5 bases). V lost 0 bases to trimming and J lost 12 bases, with 17 bases between them. CDR3 size: 15 residues. CDR1 is LGHNA, CDR2 YSLEER, per germline. The CDR3 DNA follows: TGCGCCAGCAGCCAAGATGTTTGGGGGGTGAGGGAACTGTTTTTT. Translation: CASSQDVWGVRELFF.

The chain recombines TRBV2 with TRBJ1-2, with a possible D match to TRBD1 (6 bases). V was clipped by 6 bases and J by 2 bases, with 7 bases between them. CDR1 is SNHLY, CDR2 FYNNEI, per germline. CDR3 length: 12 residues. CDR3 region: CASRTGNYGYTF. The CDR3 coding sequence is TGTGCCAGCAGGACAGGAAACTATGGCTACACCTTC.

The rearrangement joins TRBV4-1 to TRBJ2-7; TRBD2 aligns across 12 bases. This CDR3 has 15 residues. The ends lost 2 bases at V and 4 bases at J; junction bases unmatched: 3. Germline lookup yields CDR1 MGHRA and CDR2 YSYEKL. The CDR3 loop reads CASSQTTSGRYEQYF. CDR3 coding DNA: TGCGCCAGCAGCCAAACCACTAGCGGGAGGTACGAGCAGTACTTC.

The chain combines TRBV30 with TRBJ2-7; 7 nucleotides agree with TRBD2. The V gene's germline CDR1 is GTSNPN and CDR2 SVGIG (reference sequence). The V gene end was trimmed by 4 bases and the J gene end by 0 bases; junction bases not matched to a gene: 6. The length of the CDR3 is 14 residues. CDR3 bases: TGTGCCTGGACCCAGGCTAGCGGCTCCTACGAGCAGTACTTC. It encodes CAWTQASGSYEQYF.

The chain joins TRBV27 to TRBJ2-1, with TRBD2 matching 9 bases. V shed 6 bases and J 13 bases; nucleotides not matched to a gene: 19. The V gene's germline CDR1 is MNHEY and CDR2 SMNVEV (reference sequence). CDR3 length: 16 residues. CDR3 in DNA: TGTGCCAGCAGGGGCTTCGGAGCGGGAGGAGTGGGGAGCCAGTTCTTC. Translation: CASRGFGAGGVGSQFF.

This clone was observed a single time. The chain carries TRBV28 and TRBJ1-3; 7 nucleotides align to TRBD1. This CDR3 comprises 16 residues. CDR1 MDHEN and CDR2 SYDVKM come from the germline V gene. Trimming at V came to 0 bases and at J to 3 bases, leaving 5 bases not matched to a gene. This CDR3 reads CASSLWEGASGNTIYF. The CDR3 DNA reads TGTGCCAGCAGTTTATGGGAGGGGGCTAGTGGAAACACCATATATTTT.

The chain is built from TRBV19 and TRBJ1-3; D is unclear. Germline values: CDR1 LNHDA, CDR2 SQIVND (reference sequence). Trimming cost V 9 bases and J 0 bases, with 12 bases left between them. The CDR3 runs to 14 residues. Here the CDR3 reads CASARGSSGNTIYF. Written as DNA, the CDR3 is TGTGCCAGCGCCAGAGGGAGCTCTGGAAACACCATATATTTT. The full variable domain, completed using reference TRBV19 and TRBJ1-3, is DGGITQSPKYLFRKEGQNVTLSCEQNLNHDAMYWYRQDPGQGLRLIYYSQIVNDFQKGDIAEGYSVSREKKESFPLTVTSAQKNPTAFYLCASARGSSGNTIYFGEGSWLTVV.

The chain uses TRBV5-1 and TRBJ2-1; possibly TRBD2 for D (6 bases). With 1 base removed from V and 6 bases from J, the gap between germline ends came to 14 bases. The CDR3 runs to 15 residues. The germline V gene encodes CDR1 SGHRS and CDR2 YFSETQ. CDR3 sequence (DNA): TGCGCCAGCAGCTTGCGAGGGACTCCGGCCAATGAGCAGTTCTTC. This encodes CASSLRGTPANEQFF.

V and J are TRBV7-8 and TRBJ1-5; D uncertain. The CDR3 extends over 15 amino acids. The V gene's germline CDR1 is SGHVS and CDR2 FQNEAQ. Trimming took off 5 bases at V and 7 bases at J, with 18 bases between the two ends. Written as DNA, the CDR3 is TGTGCCAGCAGCCTCCCGCCAGGCCCCATCCAGCCCCAGCATTTT. It translates to CASSLPPGPIQPQHF.

The chain uses TRBV19 and TRBJ2-7; D might be TRBD2 (5 bases). CDR1 LNHDA and CDR2 SQIVND come from the germline V gene (reference sequence). The CDR3 length is 13 residues. Trimming left V 2 bases short and J 1 base short, with 6 bases between. The CDR3 DNA reads TGTGCCAGTAGTATATCGGGGTCCTACGAGCAGTACTTC. This encodes CASSISGSYEQYF.

The chain combines TRBV4-1 with TRBJ2-3; 9 bases are a match to TRBD2. Per germline, CDR1 MGHRA and CDR2 YSYEKL. J was trimmed by 3 bases and V by 0 bases; bases with no gene match: 7. CDR3 size: 17 residues. CDR3 in amino acids: CASSQERLAGPTDTQYF. The CDR3 DNA sequence: TGCGCCAGCAGCCAAGAGCGCCTAGCGGGGCCAACAGATACGCAGTATTTT.

V usage is TRBV6-5 and J usage is TRBJ2-7; D remains ambiguous. The germline V gene has CDR1 MNHEY and CDR2 SVGAGI. The CDR3 has 15 residues. V shed 0 bases and J shed 3 bases, with 12 bases lying between them. CDR3: CASSYSTYRIYEQYF. The DNA of the CDR3 is TGTGCCAGCAGTTACTCGACATACCGAATCTACGAGCAGTACTTC.

The J gene is TRBJ2-7, the V gene TRBV29-1; D possibly corresponds to TRBD1 (7 bases). This CDR3 has 10 amino acids. CDR1 and CDR2 from the germline V gene are SQVTM and ANQGSEA. V lost 7 bases to trimming and J lost 6 bases, with 10 bases between them. The CDR3 region has the DNA TGCAGCGGGAGGGACAGCGAGCAGTACTTC. Translating gives CSGRDSEQYF.

V and J are TRBV4-2 and TRBJ2-7; D ambiguous. Deletions cut 5 bases from V and 7 bases from J, with 15 bases between. Germline V gene sequence: CDR1 LGHNA, CDR2 YNFKEQ. This CDR3 has 13 amino acids. CDR3 DNA sequence: TGTGCCAGCAGCGTCGACCCGCCGGGTGAGCAGTACTTC. This sequence encodes CASSVDPPGEQYF.

CDR3: CASSQEGTVSTDTQYF. The CDR3 nucleotides are TGCGCCAGCAGCCAAGAAGGGACGGTGAGCACAGATACGCAGTATTTT. The rearrangement joins TRBV4-3 to TRBJ2-3; D is perhaps TRBD1 or TRBD2 (5 bases each). The CDR3 consists of 16 residues. Germline V gives CDR1 LGHNA, CDR2 YSLEER. V was clipped by 0 bases and J by 0 bases, with 10 bases between them.

The chain is built from TRBV5-1 and TRBJ2-7; TRBD2 agrees at 12 bases. Looked up from germline, CDR1 is SGHRS and CDR2 is YFSETQ. V gave up 4 bases and J gave up 3 bases; unmatched junction bases: 5. This CDR3 is built from 15 residues. CDR3 nucleotide sequence: TGCGCCAGCAGCGCCGGGACTAGCGGGCGCTACGAGCAGTACTTC. It translates to CASSAGTSGRYEQYF.

The chain joins TRBV19 to TRBJ1-2; 9 positions match TRBD1. Germline V gene data show CDR1 as LNHDA and CDR2 as SQIVND (reference sequence). The CDR3 runs 16 residues. The ends lost 5 bases at V and 1 base at J; junction bases unmatched: 8. CDR3 nucleotides: TGTGCCAGTAGTCCCGGGACAGGGACGGGTAACTATGGCTACACCTTC. Amino acid sequence: CASSPGTGTGNYGYTF. Looking up the rest from reference TRBV19 and TRBJ1-2 gives the full variable domain: DGGITQSPKYLFRKEGQNVTLSCEQNLNHDAMYWYRQDPGQGLRLIYYSQIVNDFQKGDIAEGYSVSREKKESFPLTVTSAQKNPTAFYLCASSPGTGTGNYGYTFGSGTRLTVV.

The chain carries TRBV11-3 and TRBJ2-1; D might be TRBD1 (6 bases). The CDR3 is 15 amino acids. Trimming took 1 base from V and 4 from J, leaving 11 bases between them. Germline CDR1 and CDR2: SGHNT and YENEEA. The CDR3 spells CASSLGDTDYNEQFF. DNA for the CDR3: TGTGCCAGCAGCTTAGGGGACACGGATTACAATGAGCAGTTCTTC.

The chain recombines TRBV7-2 with TRBJ2-3; D not certain. Germline V gene lookup returns CDR1 SGHTA and CDR2 FQGNSA. The CDR3 totals 15 residues. Trimming removed 5 bases from V and 5 bases from J, with 17 bases in between. The CDR3 DNA reads TGTGCCAGCAGCCGCAACCCTGGAGTAAGAGATACGCAGTATTTT. Translation gives CASSRNPGVRDTQYF.